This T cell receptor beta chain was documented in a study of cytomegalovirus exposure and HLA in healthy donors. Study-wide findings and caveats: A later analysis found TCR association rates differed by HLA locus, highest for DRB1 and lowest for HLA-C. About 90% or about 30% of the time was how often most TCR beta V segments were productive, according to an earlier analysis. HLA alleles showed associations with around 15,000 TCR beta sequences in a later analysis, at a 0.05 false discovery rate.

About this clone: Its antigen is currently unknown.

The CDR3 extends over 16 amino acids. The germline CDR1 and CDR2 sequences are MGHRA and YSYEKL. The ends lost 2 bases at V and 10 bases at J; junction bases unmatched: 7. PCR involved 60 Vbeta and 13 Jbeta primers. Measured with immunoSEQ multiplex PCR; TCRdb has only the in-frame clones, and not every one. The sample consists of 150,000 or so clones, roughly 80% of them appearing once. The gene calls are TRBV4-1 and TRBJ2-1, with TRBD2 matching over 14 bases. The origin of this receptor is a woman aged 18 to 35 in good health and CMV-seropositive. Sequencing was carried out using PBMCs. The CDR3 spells CASSQPTSGGAREQFF. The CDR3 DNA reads TGCGCCAGCAGCCAACCGACTAGCGGGGGGGCGAGGGAGCAGTTCTTC.